This T cell receptor (beta chain) was captured in a study of blood T cell repertoires in COVID-19. At the level of the study: Sample material is recorded as cDNA or gDNA derived from T cells, B-cell-depleted T cells, or PBMCs.

This CDR3 is built from 18 residues. After removal of 3 bases from V and 1 base from J, the junction contained 7 bases not matched to a gene. Germline loops: CDR1 MGHDK, CDR2 SYGVNS. Sequencing used immunoSEQ multiplex PCR; TCRdb keeps in-frame clones, though not all of them. The table lists 80,000 or so clones, about 80% of them singletons, with 4% to 5.5% in the top ten. Sequencing was carried out using peripheral blood. The TCR comes from a woman between 70 and 85 years old with acute or convalescent COVID-19. This rearrangement joins TRBV25-1 to TRBJ1-6; 9 bases map to TRBD1. Here the CDR3 DNA reads TGTGCCAGCAGTGACCGGGACAGGGCGATATCCTATAATTCACCCCTCCACTTT. Amino acid sequence: CASSDRDRAISYNSPLHF.